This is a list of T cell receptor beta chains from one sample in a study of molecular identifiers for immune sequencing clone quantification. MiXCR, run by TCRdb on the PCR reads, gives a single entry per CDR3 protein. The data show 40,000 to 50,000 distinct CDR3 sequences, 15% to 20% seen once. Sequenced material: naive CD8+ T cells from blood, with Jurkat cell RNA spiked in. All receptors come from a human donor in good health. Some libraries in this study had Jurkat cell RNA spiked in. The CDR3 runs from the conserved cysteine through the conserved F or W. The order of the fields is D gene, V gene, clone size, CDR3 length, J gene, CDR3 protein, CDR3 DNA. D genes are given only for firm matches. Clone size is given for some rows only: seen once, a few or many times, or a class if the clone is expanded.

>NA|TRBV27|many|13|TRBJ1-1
CASSLSGQIEAFF
TGTGCCAGCAGTTTAAGTGGACAGATAGAAGCTTTCTTT
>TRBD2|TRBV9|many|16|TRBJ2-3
CASSVWGLAVTDTQYF
TGTGCCAGCAGCGTGTGGGGACTAGCGGTGACAGATACGCAGTATTTT
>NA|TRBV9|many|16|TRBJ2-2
CASSVGQSANTGELFF
TGTGCCAGCAGCGTAGGACAAAGCGCGAACACCGGGGAGCTGTTTTTT
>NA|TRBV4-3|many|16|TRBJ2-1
CASSQDRGLAGNEQFF
TGCGCCAGCAGCCAAGATAGAGGGCTAGCTGGCAATGAGCAGTTCTTC
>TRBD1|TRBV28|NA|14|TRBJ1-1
CASRSTGGFTEAFF
TGTGCCAGCAGGTCAACAGGGGGCTTCACTGAAGCTTTCTTT
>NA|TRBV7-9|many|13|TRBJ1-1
CASSGVPNTEAFF
TGTGCCAGCAGTGGGGTTCCGAACACTGAAGCTTTCTTT
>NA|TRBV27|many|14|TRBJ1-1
CASSPSGASTEAFF
TGTGCCAGCAGTCCCAGCGGGGCAAGCACTGAAGCTTTCTTT
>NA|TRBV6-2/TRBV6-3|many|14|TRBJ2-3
CASERQGSTDTQYF
TGTGCCAGCGAGAGGCAGGGGAGCACAGATACGCAGTATTTT
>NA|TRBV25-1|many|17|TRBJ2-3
CASSEWYSLSSTDTQYF
TGTGCCAGCAGTGAATGGTACAGCCTGTCTAGCACAGATACGCAGTATTTT
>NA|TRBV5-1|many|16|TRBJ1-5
CASSLGTDYSNQPQHF
TGCGCCAGCAGCTTGGGGACAGATTATAGCAATCAGCCCCAGCATTTT
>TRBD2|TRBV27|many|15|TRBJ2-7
CASSLGLGLAYEQYF
TGTGCCAGCAGTCTAGGACTAGGCCTGGCCTACGAGCAGTACTTC
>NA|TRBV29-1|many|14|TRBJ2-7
CSAADEAGAYEQYF
TGCAGCGCCGCTGATGAGGCGGGGGCTTACGAGCAGTACTTC
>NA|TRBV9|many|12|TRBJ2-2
CASNGGIGELFF
TGTGCCAGCAACGGGGGTATAGGGGAGCTGTTTTTT
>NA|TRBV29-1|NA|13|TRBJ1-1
CSVEGRLNTEAFF
TGCAGCGTTGAGGGGAGGTTGAACACTGAAGCTTTCTTT
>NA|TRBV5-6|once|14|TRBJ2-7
CASSLLSRYYEQYF
TGTGCCAGCAGCTTGTTGTCCAGGTACTACGAGCAGTACTTC
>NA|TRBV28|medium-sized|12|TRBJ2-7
CASSKQEYEQYF
TGTGCCAGCAGTAAACAGGAGTACGAGCAGTACTTC
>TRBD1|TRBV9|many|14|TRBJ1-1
CASSPGTGNTEAFF
TGTGCCAGCAGCCCCGGGACAGGGAACACTGAAGCTTTCTTT
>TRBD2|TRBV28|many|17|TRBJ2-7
CASSFPPRLAEYYEQYF
TGTGCCAGCAGTTTCCCGCCCCGACTAGCGGAATACTACGAGCAGTACTTC
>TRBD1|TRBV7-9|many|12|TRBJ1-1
CATQGAATEAFF
TGTGCCACACAGGGGGCAGCCACTGAAGCTTTCTTT
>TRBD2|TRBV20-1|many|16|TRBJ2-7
CSAKISGRGSGYEQYF
TGCAGTGCTAAAATTAGCGGGAGGGGCTCCGGCTACGAGCAGTACTTC
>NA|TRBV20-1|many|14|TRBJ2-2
CSASIGGGTGELFF
TGCAGTGCTAGCATCGGGGGAGGTACCGGGGAGCTGTTTTTT
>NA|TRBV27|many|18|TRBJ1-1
CASSLSRVRGDMNTEAFF
TGTGCCAGCAGTTTATCGAGGGTTCGGGGAGACATGAACACTGAAGCTTTCTTT
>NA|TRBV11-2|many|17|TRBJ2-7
CASSSNPPTRYDYEQYF
TGTGCCAGCAGCTCGAACCCCCCGACTCGGTACGACTACGAGCAGTACTTC
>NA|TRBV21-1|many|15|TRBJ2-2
CASSSPPANTGELFF
TGTGCCAGCAGCAGCCCTCCGGCGAACACCGGGGAGCTGTTTTTT
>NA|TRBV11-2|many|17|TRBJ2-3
CASSGLGTPFSTDTQYF
TGTGCCAGCAGCGGGCTGGGGACTCCTTTTAGCACAGATACGCAGTATTTT
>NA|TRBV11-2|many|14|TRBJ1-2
CASSVTGTAYGYTF
TGTGCCAGCAGCGTTACCGGGACGGCCTATGGCTACACCTTC
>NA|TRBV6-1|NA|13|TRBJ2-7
CASGWTGTYEQYF
TGTGCCAGCGGATGGACGGGAACCTACGAGCAGTACTTC
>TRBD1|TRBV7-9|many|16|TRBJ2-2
CASSQPGQPNTGELFF
TGTGCCAGCAGTCAACCGGGACAGCCGAACACCGGGGAGCTGTTTTTT
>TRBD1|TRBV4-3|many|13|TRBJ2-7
CASSDRGGDEQYF
TGCGCCAGCAGCGACAGGGGCGGGGACGAGCAGTACTTC
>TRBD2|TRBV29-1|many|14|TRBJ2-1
CSVGGEREFYEQFF
TGCAGCGTTGGAGGAGAGCGGGAGTTCTATGAGCAGTTCTTC
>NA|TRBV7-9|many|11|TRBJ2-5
CASSFDETQYF
TGTGCCAGCAGCTTTGATGAGACCCAGTACTTC
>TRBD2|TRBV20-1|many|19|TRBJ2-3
CSARDGGREAWLSTDTQYF
TGCAGTGCTAGAGACGGCGGGAGAGAGGCGTGGTTAAGCACAGATACGCAGTATTTT
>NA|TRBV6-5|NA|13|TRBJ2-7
CASSYGVQGEQYF
TGTGCCAGCAGTTACGGGGTACAGGGAGAGCAGTACTTC
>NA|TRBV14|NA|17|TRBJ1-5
CASSQVRARKKDQPQHF
TGTGCCAGCAGCCAAGTCCGGGCGAGGAAAAAAGATCAGCCCCAGCATTTT
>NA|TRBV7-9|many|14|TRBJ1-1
CASSLGGTGTEAFF
TGTGCCAGCAGCTTAGGGGGTACGGGGACTGAAGCTTTCTTT
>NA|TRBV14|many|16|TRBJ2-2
CASSLTAPSRSGELFF
TGTGCCAGCAGCCTTACAGCCCCGAGTCGGTCCGGGGAGCTGTTTTTT
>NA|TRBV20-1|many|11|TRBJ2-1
CSAPEINEQFF
TGCAGTGCTCCTGAGATAAATGAGCAGTTCTTC
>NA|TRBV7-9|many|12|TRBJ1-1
CASSHDGVEAFF
TGTGCCAGCAGTCATGACGGGGTTGAAGCTTTCTTT
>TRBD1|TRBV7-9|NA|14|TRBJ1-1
CASSHDRGQNEAFF
TGTGCCAGCAGCCACGACAGGGGGCAGAATGAAGCTTTCTTT
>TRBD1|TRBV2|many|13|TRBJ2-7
CASSNRGRDEQYF
TGTGCCAGCAGCAACAGGGGACGGGACGAGCAGTACTTC
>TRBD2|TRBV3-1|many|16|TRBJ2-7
CASSQDRGVLEYEQYF
TGTGCCAGCAGCCAAGATCGGGGGGTATTGGAGTACGAGCAGTACTTC
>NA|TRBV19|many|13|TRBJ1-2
CASSGGSYYGYTF
TGTGCCAGTAGTGGCGGCAGTTACTATGGCTACACCTTC
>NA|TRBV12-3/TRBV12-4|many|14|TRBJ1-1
CASSLAPGGTEAFF
TGTGCCAGCAGTTTAGCGCCTGGGGGCACTGAAGCTTTCTTT
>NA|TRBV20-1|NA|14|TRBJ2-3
CSARDEVAADTQYF
TGCAGTGCTAGAGATGAAGTGGCCGCAGATACGCAGTATTTT
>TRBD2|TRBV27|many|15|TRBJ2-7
CASSPGGSPTYEQYF
TGTGCCAGCAGTCCCGGGGGGAGTCCCACCTACGAGCAGTACTTC
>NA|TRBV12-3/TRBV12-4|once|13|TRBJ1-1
CASSNGTVTEAFF
TGTGCCAGCAGTAACGGGACGGTCACTGAAGCTTTCTTT
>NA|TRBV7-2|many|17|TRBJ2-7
CASSSNPGTPSSYEQYF
TGTGCCAGCAGCTCAAATCCCGGGACCCCAAGCTCCTACGAGCAGTACTTC